Following are 15 T cell receptor beta chains from one sample sequenced in a study of blood T cell repertoires in COVID-19. Libraries were prepared by immunoSEQ multiplex PCR; TCRdb keeps only in-frame clonotypes and omits some of them. The profile covers about 160,000 clones, with approximately 88% appearing a single time and 6.5% to 8% taken by the ten largest. The source material was PBMCs or T cells enriched from blood (not recorded which). These receptor sequences come from a woman aged 45-60 years who had recovered from COVID-19.

This sequence joins TRBV5-5 and TRBJ1-1; D unclear. The CDR3 totals 16 residues. Per germline, CDR1 SGHKS and CDR2 YYEKEE (reference sequence). V dropped 0 bases and J dropped 0 bases, with 12 bases sitting between them. As DNA, the CDR3 is TGTGCCAGCAGCTTGGTGTGGGCAGGAATGAACACTGAAGCTTTCTTT. It codes for CASSLVWAGMNTEAFF.

The chain links TRBV6-6 to TRBJ1-2; the D is unclear. The V gene's germline CDR1 is MNHNY and CDR2 SVGAGI (reference sequence). V was pared by 5 bases and J by 4 bases, with 8 bases between. This CDR3 is 12 amino acids long. The CDR3 DNA reads as TGTGCCAGCAGTGACAAGTTCTATGGCTACACCTTC. Protein: CASSDKFYGYTF.

The CDR3 protein is CASSLAPRQETQYF. CDR3 bases: TGTGCCAGCAGCTTGGCACCTAGACAAGAGACCCAGTACTTC. J is TRBJ2-5 and V is TRBV5-8; D gene ambiguous. The germline V and J ends were trimmed by 0 bases and 2 bases, with 8 bases remaining between them. This CDR3 is built from 14 residues. The germline V gene encodes CDR1 SGHTS and CDR2 YDEGEE.

This chain uses TRBV2 with TRBJ1-4; tentatively, D is TRBD1 (5 bases). The CDR3 consists of 15 residues. CDR1 and CDR2 (germline): SNHLY, FYNNEI. The V end lost 3 bases, the J end lost 8 bases, and 16 bases lay between the germline ends. The DNA of the CDR3 is TGTGCCAGCAGTGAGTGGGCCAGGGTGATGGAAAAACTGTTTTTT. Translated, it gives CASSEWARVMEKLFF.

The chain joins TRBV28 to TRBJ1-2; TRBD1 aligns across 9 bases. J was trimmed by 3 bases and V by 5 bases; bases with no gene match: 10. Germline V lookup: CDR1 MDHEN, CDR2 SYDVKM. The CDR3 has 16 amino acids. CDR3 in amino acids: CASSPHRGRADYGYTF. The CDR3 bases are TGTGCCAGCAGTCCCCACAGGGGGCGGGCAGACTATGGCTACACCTTC.

The chain employs TRBV2 and TRBJ1-1; TRBD1 might be the D (6 bases). The CDR3 loop spans 14 amino acids. CDR1 is SNHLY, CDR2 FYNNEI, per germline. Trimming cost V 5 bases and J 8 bases, with 18 bases left between them. The CDR3 coding sequence is TGTGCCAGCAGTCCGACAGGACTTAGGGGGGAAGCTTTCTTT. Amino acids: CASSPTGLRGEAFF.

The chain uses TRBV15 and TRBJ1-2; the D gene is possibly TRBD1 (5 bases). The germline V gene encodes CDR1 LNHNV and CDR2 YYDKDF (reference sequence). The V end was cut by 1 base, the J end by 3 bases, with 9 bases between. The CDR3 is 14 amino acids. CDR3 loop: CATSRVPGDYGYTF. CDR3 sequence (DNA): TGTGCCACCAGCAGAGTTCCGGGGGACTATGGCTACACCTTC. Together with reference TRBV15 and TRBJ1-2, the CDR3 gives the full variable domain: DAMVIQNPRYQVTQFGKPVTLSCSQTLNHNVMYWYQQKSSQAPKLLFHYYDKDFNNEADTPDNFQSRRPNTSFCFLDIRSPGLGDTAMYLCATSRVPGDYGYTFGSGTRLTVV.

This chain uses TRBV7-3 with TRBJ2-7, with D perhaps matching TRBD1 (6 bases). This CDR3 contains 16 residues. V was pared by 2 bases and J by 4 bases, with 18 bases between. CDR1 and CDR2 from the germline V gene are SGHTA and FQGTGA. The CDR3 loop reads CASSLQPQGRRYEQYF. CDR3 DNA sequence: TGTGCCAGCAGCTTACAGCCCCAGGGGCGCAGGTACGAGCAGTACTTC. Filled out from reference TRBV7-3 and TRBJ2-7, the complete variable domain reads GAGVSQTPSNKVTEKGKYVELRCDPISGHTALYWYRQSLGQGPEFLIYFQGTGAADDSGLPNDRFFAVRPEGSVSTLKIQRTERGDSAVYLCASSLQPQGRRYEQYFGPGTRLTVT.

The chain joins TRBV15 to TRBJ2-3, with D unclear. The ends were cut back, 2 bases at V and 4 bases at J, with 13 bases in the middle. Germline values: CDR1 LNHNV, CDR2 YYDKDF (reference sequence). This CDR3 has 15 amino acids. CDR3 sequence: CATSRPSSEADTQYF. DNA of the CDR3: TGTGCCACCAGCAGACCCTCTTCCGAGGCAGATACGCAGTATTTT. The entire variable domain, with the rest obtained from reference TRBV15 and TRBJ2-3, is as follows: DAMVIQNPRYQVTQFGKPVTLSCSQTLNHNVMYWYQQKSSQAPKLLFHYYDKDFNNEADTPDNFQSRRPNTSFCFLDIRSPGLGDTAMYLCATSRPSSEADTQYFGPGTRLTVL.

The chain links TRBV4-3 to TRBJ2-1; weak D call: TRBD2 (7 bases). The CDR3 consists of 14 residues. Trimming cost V 3 bases and J 8 bases, with 14 bases left between them. Germline V gene sequence: CDR1 LGHNA, CDR2 YSLEER. The CDR3 bases are TGCGCCAGCAGCCAGAGAGGGGGGGATTATGAGCAGTTCTTC. Protein product: CASSQRGGDYEQFF.

The chain is built from TRBV19 and TRBJ1-6, with D uncertain. The V gene's germline CDR1 is LNHDA and CDR2 SQIVND (reference sequence). This CDR3 spans 14 amino acids. The ends were cut back, 3 bases at V and 7 bases at J, with 10 bases in the middle. The CDR3 here is CASSILGPNSPLHF. CDR3 DNA sequence: TGTGCCAGTAGTATTCTCGGTCCGAATTCACCCCTCCACTTT.

V is TRBV4-1 and J is TRBJ2-4, with D maybe TRBD1 (6 bases). V lost 5 bases, J lost 5 bases, and 19 bases lay in between. The germline V gene has CDR1 MGHRA and CDR2 YSYEKL. This CDR3 has 16 residues. This CDR3 reads CASSNQPRGSQNIQYF. The CDR3 DNA sequence: TGCGCCAGCAGCAACCAACCCAGGGGCAGTCAAAACATTCAGTACTTC.

The chain uses TRBV6-5 and TRBJ1-6; TRBD1 matches at 8 bases. This CDR3 is 14 amino acids long. Trimming took 6 bases from V and 5 from J; bases not matched to a gene: 3. The V gene's germline CDR1 is MNHEY and CDR2 SVGAGI. In DNA, the CDR3 is TGTGCCAGCAGGCCACAGGGGGATAATTCACCCCTCCACTTT. It is translated as CASRPQGDNSPLHF.

This clone was found a few times. V is TRBV14 and J is TRBJ1-2; no clear D gene. The CDR3 covers 15 residues. Germline values: CDR1 SGHDN, CDR2 FVKESK. Trimming shortened V by 6 bases and J by 1 base, and 15 bases separated the two germline ends. CDR3 residues: CASRAKGGDNYGYTF. CDR3 bases: TGTGCCAGCAGGGCTAAGGGCGGGGATAACTATGGCTACACCTTC.

The genes are TRBV6-5 and TRBJ2-5, with D tentatively TRBD2 (5 bases). This CDR3 has 15 residues. The germline V gene encodes CDR1 MNHEY and CDR2 SVGAGI. V lost 6 bases, J lost 5 bases, and 19 bases lay in between. DNA of the CDR3: TGTGCCAGCAGCCGGTTGAGGATCGGAGGCGAGACCCAGTACTTC. Translated: CASSRLRIGGETQYF.